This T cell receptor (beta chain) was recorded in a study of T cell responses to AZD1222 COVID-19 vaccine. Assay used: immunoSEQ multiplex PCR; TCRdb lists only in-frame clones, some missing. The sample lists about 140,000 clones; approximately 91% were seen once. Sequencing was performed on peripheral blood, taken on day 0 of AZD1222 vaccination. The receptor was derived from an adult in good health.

CDR3 sequence: CAWSGTGQNSGANVLTF. The CDR3 DNA reads as TGTGCCTGGAGTGGGACAGGGCAGAACTCTGGGGCCAACGTCCTGACTTTC. The chain employs TRBV30 and TRBJ2-6; 8 nucleotides align to TRBD1. The CDR3 extends over 17 amino acids. CDR1 GTSNPN and CDR2 SVGIG come from the germline V gene (reference sequence). The V and J ends lost 1 base and 0 bases, in that order; junction bases with no gene match: 5.